This T cell receptor (beta chain) was recorded in a study of blood T cells in healthy people across ages (dated by TCRdb to between 2014 and 2017). The study in broad terms: Template switching captured roughly one uniquely barcoded TCR beta cDNA molecule per two T cells in model experiments. Age-related changes in TCR beta repertoire diversity were measured in the study by deep sequencing normalized with unique cDNA molecular identifiers. Using the same blood draw, the study looked at two additional independent replicas of 1 million unique cDNA reads for two donors, one aged 18 to 30 and the other aged 80 or older. The donors were split into four age groups: young (average 16 years), middle-aged (more than 35), aged (approximately 60) and long-lived (82). To avoid experimental bias, donors of different ages were randomly spread across the sequencing lanes. What the authors observed across the whole study: Estimates of total diversity from one million sequenced T cells were regarded as lower bounds and underestimates. Because profiling used bulk unsorted PBMCs, naive and antigen-experienced compartments could not be compared conclusively. A strong correlation was found between observed TCR beta diversity and the percentage of naive T cells measured by flow cytometry. Because the CMV infection status of the donors was unknown, age-related changes in expanded clonotypes may potentially have been confounded. Compared with the aged group, the long-lived group had more naive CD4+ T cells, fewer expanded clones and increased TCR diversity, a pattern suggesting age selection. As age increased, observed TCR beta diversity per million T cells dropped in a roughly linear way, and a significant reduction was already evident by age 40.

V drops 1 base and J drops 0 bases, leaving 7 bases in between. Its CDR3 holds 16 amino acids, cysteine through phenylalanine. Solely the CDR3 DNA is kept, with 48 bases framed from the first base. Based on the germline V gene (reference sequence), the CDR1 and CDR2 sequences are LGHDT and YNNKEL. Donors were 35 to 40 systemically healthy Caucasian individuals from Russia aged roughly 6 to 90 years. Each donor gave ten milliliters of peripheral blood, collected into EDTA-treated Vacutainer tubes. Ficoll-Paque density-gradient centrifugation was used to isolate PBMCs, with at least 6.5 million per sample. Trizol reagent was used to extract total RNA from PBMCs, with at least 6 micrograms per sample. The percentages of naive CD45RAhigh/CD27high T cells were determined by flow cytometry on a PBMC aliquot from every donor. About this clonotype itself: It has no known antigen specificity. The record has no base qualities; no much larger clone is one base away.

The library was made by 5' RACE. The sequencer was an Illumina HiSeq 2500. A second PCR of about 7 to 12 cycles was run with a J-beta primer mix and a sample-barcoded 5' primer. A unique molecular identifier was introduced onto each TCR beta cDNA molecule by a template-switch 5' adaptor carrying 12 random nucleotides. Each sample yielded at least 2.5 million CDR3-containing paired-end reads. The Mint cDNA synthesis kit, primed by a TRBC-specific oligonucleotide, was used to synthesize first-strand cDNA from all RNA. Following uracil-DNA glycosylase treatment, all cDNA underwent a first 18-cycle PCR with the universal primers M1SS and BC2_uni_R. The paper's data handling went like this. For normalization, 1 million high-quality reads, each with a distinct molecular identifier, were randomly selected from each sample. Reads with shared molecular identifiers were discarded instead of being binned into consensus sequences. MiTCR, run with a Q25 quality threshold and the strictest error-elimination algorithm, handled CDR3 identification, clonotype clustering and error correction. A nonparametric unseen species model using Euler transformation provided a lower-bound estimate of total TCR beta diversity. TCRdb cleaned the public reads at Q25 with fastp, built clones with MiXCR and kept in-frame beta chains. A single entry per CDR3 protein holds the most common genes and DNA from its merged rows. The V and J calls reflect TCRdb's pipeline rather than the authors' work. Across this sample there are fewer than 1,000,000 distinct CDR3 sequences, with less than 60% seen only once. The ten most abundant clones make up 15% to 20% of the sample.

The TCR originated in an older man in good health. Input material: blood. The receptor chain draws on TRBV3-1 and TRBJ2-6; the D gene remains uncertain. In nucleotides, the sequence is TGTGCCAGCAGCCAAGTAGGCACCTCTGGGGCCAACGTCCTGACTTTC. Protein translation: CASSQVGTSGANVLTF.